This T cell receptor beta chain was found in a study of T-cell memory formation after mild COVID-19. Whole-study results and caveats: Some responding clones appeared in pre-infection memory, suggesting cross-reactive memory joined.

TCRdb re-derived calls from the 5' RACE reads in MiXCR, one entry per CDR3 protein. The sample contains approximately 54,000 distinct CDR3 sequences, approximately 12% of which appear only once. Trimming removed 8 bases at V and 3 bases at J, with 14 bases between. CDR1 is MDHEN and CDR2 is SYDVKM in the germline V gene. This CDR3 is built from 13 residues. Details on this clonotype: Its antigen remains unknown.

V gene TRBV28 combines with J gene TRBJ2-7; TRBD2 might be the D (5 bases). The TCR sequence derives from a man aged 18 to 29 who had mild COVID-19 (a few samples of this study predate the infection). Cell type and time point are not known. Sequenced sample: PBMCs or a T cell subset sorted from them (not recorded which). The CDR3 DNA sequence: TGTGCCAGCTCCGAGGCGGGTTTCTACGAGCAGTACGTC. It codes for CASSEAGFYEQYV.